This entry lists 4 T cell receptor beta chains sequenced from one sample in a study of T-cell memory formation after mild COVID-19. TCRdb fed the 5' RACE reads into MiXCR, producing one record per CDR3 protein. The table lists approximately 400,000 distinct CDR3 sequences, more than 15% of them singletons. Sequenced material: PBMCs or a T cell subset sorted from them (not recorded which). These receptors were obtained from a man aged 18 to 30 who had mild COVID-19 (a few samples of this study predate the infection). Cell type and time point are not known.

The chain joins TRBV18 to TRBJ2-2; D remains ambiguous. The germline CDR1 and CDR2 sequences are KGHSH and LQKENI. The CDR3 has 14 residues. Trimming removed 4 bases at V and 4 bases at J, with 10 bases between. CDR3 DNA: TGTGCCAGCTCACAAGGACCGATCACCGGGGAGCTGTTTTTT. Translation: CASSQGPITGELFF.

J is TRBJ2-7 and V is TRBV6-6; 8 nucleotides line up with TRBD1. V shed 6 bases and J 5 bases; nucleotides not matched to a gene: 9. This CDR3 is built from 14 residues. Germline V gives CDR1 MNHNY, CDR2 SVGAGI (reference sequence). CDR3: CASRTNLQGDEQYF. The CDR3 DNA reads TGTGCCAGCAGAACGAACTTACAGGGGGACGAGCAGTACTTC.

The genes are TRBV7-2 and TRBJ2-3, with TRBD2 identical over 7 bases. The CDR3 consists of 17 residues. Germline lookup yields CDR1 SGHTA and CDR2 FQGNSA. With 3 bases clipped from V and 5 bases from J, the junction kept 14 bases outside the gene matches. The CDR3 DNA follows: TGTGCCAGCAGCTTCTCTGGGGGGGTAGCGTCCGGAGATACGCAGTATTTT. The encoded protein is CASSFSGGVASGDTQYF.

This clonotype was seen only a few times. The V gene is TRBV7-6, the J gene TRBJ1-1; D gene ambiguous. The CDR3 sequence is 16 residues long. Germline CDR1 SGHVS, CDR2 FNYEAQ. The V end lost 2 bases, the J end lost 0 bases, and 13 bases lay between the germline ends. The CDR3 bases are TGTGCCAGCAGCTTACGCAAGGGCACCGTGAACACTGAAGCTTTCTTT. This sequence encodes CASSLRKGTVNTEAFF.